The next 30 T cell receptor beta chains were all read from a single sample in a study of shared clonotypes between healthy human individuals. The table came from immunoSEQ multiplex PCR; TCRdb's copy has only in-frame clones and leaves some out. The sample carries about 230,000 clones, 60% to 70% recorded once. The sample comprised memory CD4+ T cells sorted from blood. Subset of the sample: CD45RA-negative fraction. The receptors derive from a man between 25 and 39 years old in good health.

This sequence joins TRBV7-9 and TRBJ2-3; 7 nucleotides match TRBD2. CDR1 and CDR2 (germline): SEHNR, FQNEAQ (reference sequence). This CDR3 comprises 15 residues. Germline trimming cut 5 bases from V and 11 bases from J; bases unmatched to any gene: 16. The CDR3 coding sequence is TGTGCCAGCAGCCCCGGACCGAAAACCGGGACTAAGCAGTATTTT. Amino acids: CASSPGPKTGTKQYF.

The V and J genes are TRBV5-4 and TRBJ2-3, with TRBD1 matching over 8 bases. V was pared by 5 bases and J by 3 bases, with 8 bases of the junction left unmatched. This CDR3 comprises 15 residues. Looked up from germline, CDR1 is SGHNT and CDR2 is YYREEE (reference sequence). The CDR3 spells CASSQDRAGTDTQYF. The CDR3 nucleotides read TGTGCCAGCAGTCAGGACAGGGCGGGGACAGATACGCAGTATTTT.

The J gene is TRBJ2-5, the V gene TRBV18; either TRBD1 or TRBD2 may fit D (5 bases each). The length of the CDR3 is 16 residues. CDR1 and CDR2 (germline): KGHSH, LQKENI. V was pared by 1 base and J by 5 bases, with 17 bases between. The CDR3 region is CASSPLSGPHAETQYF. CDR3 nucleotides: TGTGCCAGCTCACCACTGTCGGGACCCCATGCTGAGACCCAGTACTTC.

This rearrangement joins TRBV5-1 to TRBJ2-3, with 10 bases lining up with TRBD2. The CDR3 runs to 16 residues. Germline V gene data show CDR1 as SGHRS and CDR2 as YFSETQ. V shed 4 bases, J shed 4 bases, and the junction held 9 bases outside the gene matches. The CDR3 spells CASSVVRTSGPDTQYF. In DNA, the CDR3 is TGCGCCAGCAGCGTCGTACGGACTAGCGGTCCAGATACGCAGTATTTT.

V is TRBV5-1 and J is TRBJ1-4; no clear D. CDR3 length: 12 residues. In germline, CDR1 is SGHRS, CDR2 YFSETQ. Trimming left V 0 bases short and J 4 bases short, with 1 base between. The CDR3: CASSLGNEKLFF. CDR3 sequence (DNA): TGCGCCAGCAGCTTGGGTAATGAAAAACTGTTTTTT.

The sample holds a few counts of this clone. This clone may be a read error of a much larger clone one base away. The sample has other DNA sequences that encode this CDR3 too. As DNA, the CDR3 is TGTGCCAGCAGCTCAAGGGGGCCAGAGACCCAGTACTTC. This encodes CASSSRGPETQYF. V gene TRBV7-9 combines with J gene TRBJ2-5; 7 bases match TRBD1. The CDR3 covers 13 residues. The germline V gene has CDR1 SEHNR and CDR2 FQNEAQ (reference sequence). The trim removed 4 bases at V and 4 bases at J, leaving 3 bases unmatched.

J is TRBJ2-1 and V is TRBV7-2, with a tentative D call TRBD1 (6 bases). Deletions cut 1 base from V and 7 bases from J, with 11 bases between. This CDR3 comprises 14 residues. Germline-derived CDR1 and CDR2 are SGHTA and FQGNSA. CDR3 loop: CASSLDRVGNEQFF. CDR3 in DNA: TGTGCCAGCAGCTTAGACAGGGTGGGGAATGAGCAGTTCTTC.

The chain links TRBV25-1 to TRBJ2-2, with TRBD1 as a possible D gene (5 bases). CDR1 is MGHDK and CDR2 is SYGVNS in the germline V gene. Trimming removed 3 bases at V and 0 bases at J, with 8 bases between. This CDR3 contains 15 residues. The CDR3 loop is CASSDDSANTGELFF. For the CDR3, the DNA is TGTGCCAGCAGTGACGACAGCGCGAACACCGGGGAGCTGTTTTTT.

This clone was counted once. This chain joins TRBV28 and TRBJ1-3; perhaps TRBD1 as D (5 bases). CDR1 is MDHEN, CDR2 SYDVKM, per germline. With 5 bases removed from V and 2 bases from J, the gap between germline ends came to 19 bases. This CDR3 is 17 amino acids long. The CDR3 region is CASSGGWTLVTGNTIYF. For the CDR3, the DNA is TGTGCCAGCAGTGGGGGTTGGACGCTGGTCACTGGAAACACCATATATTTT.

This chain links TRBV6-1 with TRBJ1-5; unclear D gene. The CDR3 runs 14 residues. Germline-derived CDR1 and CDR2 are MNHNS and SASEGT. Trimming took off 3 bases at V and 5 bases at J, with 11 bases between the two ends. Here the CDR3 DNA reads TGTGCCAGCAGTGACTCTGGCGGGCATCAGCCCCAGCATTTT. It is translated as CASSDSGGHQPQHF.

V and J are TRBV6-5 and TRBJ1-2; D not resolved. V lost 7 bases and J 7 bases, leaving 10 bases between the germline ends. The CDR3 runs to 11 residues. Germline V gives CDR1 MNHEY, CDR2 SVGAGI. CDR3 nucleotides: TGTGCCAGCACCAACGGGATTGGCTACACCTTC. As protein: CASTNGIGYTF.

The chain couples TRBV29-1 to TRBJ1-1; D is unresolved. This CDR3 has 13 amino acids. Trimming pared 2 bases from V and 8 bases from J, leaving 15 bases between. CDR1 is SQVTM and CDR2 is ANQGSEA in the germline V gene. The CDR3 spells CSVESPRGPEAFF. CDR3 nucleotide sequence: TGCAGCGTTGAAAGCCCCAGAGGCCCCGAAGCTTTCTTT.

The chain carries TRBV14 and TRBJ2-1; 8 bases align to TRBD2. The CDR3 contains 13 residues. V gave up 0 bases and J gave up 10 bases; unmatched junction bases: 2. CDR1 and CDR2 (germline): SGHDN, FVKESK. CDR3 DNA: TGTGCCAGCAGCCAAGATGGACTAGCCGAGCAGTTCTTC. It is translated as CASSQDGLAEQFF.

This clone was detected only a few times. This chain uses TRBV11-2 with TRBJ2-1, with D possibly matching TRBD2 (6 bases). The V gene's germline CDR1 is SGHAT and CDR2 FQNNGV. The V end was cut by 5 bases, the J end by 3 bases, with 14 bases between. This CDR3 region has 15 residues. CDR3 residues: CASSNRGTDYNEQFF. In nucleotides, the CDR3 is TGTGCCAGCAGCAATCGCGGGACCGACTACAATGAGCAGTTCTTC.

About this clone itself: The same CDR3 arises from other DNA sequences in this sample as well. The CDR3, as DNA: TGCGCCAGCAGCTTGTCCTCTGGGGCCAACGTCCTGACTTTC. Its protein is CASSLSSGANVLTF. The gene calls are TRBV5-1 and TRBJ2-6; no clear D. Germline lookup yields CDR1 SGHRS and CDR2 YFSETQ. Trimming removed 1 base at V and 0 bases at J, with 2 bases between. The CDR3 runs 14 residues.

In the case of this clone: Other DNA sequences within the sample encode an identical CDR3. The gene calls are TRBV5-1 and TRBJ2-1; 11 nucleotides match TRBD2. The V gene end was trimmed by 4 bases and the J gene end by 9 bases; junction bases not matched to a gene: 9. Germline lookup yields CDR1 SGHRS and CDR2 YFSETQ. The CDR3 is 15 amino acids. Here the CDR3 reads CASSEGTSGHGEQFF. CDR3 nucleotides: TGCGCCAGCAGCGAGGGGACTAGCGGTCATGGTGAGCAGTTCTTC. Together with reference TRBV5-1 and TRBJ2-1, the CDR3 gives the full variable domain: KAGVTQTPRYLIKTRGQQVTLSCSPISGHRSVSWYQQTPGQGLQFLFEYFSETQRNKGNFPGRFSGRQFSNSRSEMNVSTLELGDSALYLCASSEGTSGHGEQFFGPGTRLTVL.

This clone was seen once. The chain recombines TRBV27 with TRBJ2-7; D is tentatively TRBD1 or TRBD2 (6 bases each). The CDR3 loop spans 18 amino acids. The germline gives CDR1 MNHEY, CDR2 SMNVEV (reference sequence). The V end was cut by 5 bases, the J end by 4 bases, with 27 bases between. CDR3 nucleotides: TGTGCCAGCAGTAGGGGGGAGTCGGGGCAGACGCGGCCATACGAGCAGTACTTC. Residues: CASSRGESGQTRPYEQYF.

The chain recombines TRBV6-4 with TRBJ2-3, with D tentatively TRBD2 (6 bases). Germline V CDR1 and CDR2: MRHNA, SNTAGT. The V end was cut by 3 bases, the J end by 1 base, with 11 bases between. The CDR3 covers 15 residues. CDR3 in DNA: TGTGCCAGCAGTGAAGTGTCGGGAGGCACAGATACGCAGTATTTT. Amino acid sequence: CASSEVSGGTDTQYF.

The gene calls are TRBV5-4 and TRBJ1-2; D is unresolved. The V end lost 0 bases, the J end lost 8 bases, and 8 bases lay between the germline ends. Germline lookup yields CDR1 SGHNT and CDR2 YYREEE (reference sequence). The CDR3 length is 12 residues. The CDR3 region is CASSLDLSGYTF. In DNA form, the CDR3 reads TGTGCCAGCAGCTTGGACCTTAGCGGCTACACCTTC.

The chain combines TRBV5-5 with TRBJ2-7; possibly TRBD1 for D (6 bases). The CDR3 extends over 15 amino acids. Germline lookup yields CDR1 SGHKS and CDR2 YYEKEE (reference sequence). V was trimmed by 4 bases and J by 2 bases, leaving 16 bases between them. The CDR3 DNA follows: TGTGCCAGCAGCCGAGCAGGGGACCCGACCTACGAGCAGTACTTC. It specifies CASSRAGDPTYEQYF.

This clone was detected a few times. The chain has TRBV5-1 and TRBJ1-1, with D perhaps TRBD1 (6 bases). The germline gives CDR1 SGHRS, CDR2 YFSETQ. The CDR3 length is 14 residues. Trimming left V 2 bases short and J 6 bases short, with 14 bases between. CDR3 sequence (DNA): TGCGCCAGCAGCTTTGGGGGGGCCGGCGCTGAAGCTTTCTTT. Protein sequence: CASSFGGAGAEAFF.

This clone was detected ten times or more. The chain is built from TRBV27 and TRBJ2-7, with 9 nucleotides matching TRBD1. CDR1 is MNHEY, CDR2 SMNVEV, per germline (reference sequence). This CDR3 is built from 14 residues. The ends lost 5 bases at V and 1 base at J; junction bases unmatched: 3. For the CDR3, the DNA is TGTGCCAGCAGTGGGACAGGGTGGTCCTACGAGCAGTACTTC. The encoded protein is CASSGTGWSYEQYF.

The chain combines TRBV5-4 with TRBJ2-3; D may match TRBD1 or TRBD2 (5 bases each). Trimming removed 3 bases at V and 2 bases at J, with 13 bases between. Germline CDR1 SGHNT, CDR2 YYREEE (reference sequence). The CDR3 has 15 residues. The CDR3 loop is CASSSGTLNTDTQYF. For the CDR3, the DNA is TGTGCCAGCAGCTCCGGGACCCTTAACACAGATACGCAGTATTTT.

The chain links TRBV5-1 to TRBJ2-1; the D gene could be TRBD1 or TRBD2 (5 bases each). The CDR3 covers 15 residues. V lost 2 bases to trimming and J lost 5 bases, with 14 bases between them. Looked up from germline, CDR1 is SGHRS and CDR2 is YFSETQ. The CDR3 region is CASSFEGLPDNEQFF. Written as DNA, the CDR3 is TGCGCCAGCAGCTTTGAGGGGTTACCCGACAATGAGCAGTTCTTC.

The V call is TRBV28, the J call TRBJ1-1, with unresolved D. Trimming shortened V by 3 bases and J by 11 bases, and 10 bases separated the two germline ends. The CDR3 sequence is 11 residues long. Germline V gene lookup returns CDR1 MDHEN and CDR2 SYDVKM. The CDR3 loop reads CASSFRREAFF. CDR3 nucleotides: TGTGCCAGCAGTTTTCGGAGGGAGGCTTTCTTT.

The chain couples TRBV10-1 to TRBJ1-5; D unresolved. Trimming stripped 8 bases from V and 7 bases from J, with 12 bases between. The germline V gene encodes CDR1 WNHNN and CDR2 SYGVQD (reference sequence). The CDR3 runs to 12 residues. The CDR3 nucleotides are TGCGCCAGCGATCTGGGGATGCAGCCCCAGCATTTT. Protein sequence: CASDLGMQPQHF.

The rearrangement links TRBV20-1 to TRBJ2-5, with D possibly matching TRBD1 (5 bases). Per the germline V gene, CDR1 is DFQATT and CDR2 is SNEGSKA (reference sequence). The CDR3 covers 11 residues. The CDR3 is CRTEYQETQYF. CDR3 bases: TGCAGGACAGAGTACCAAGAGACCCAGTACTTC.

The CDR3 coding sequence is TGCGCCAGCAGCCAAAGAAAGGAGTGGAGTCAGGGGGACACCGGGGAGCTGTTTTTT. Its translation: CASSQRKEWSQGDTGELFF. The V call is TRBV4-3, the J call TRBJ2-2; 7 bases line up with TRBD1. V shed 2 bases, J shed 3 bases, and the junction held 15 bases outside the gene matches. Germline V gene data show CDR1 as LGHNA and CDR2 as YSLEER. CDR3 length: 19 residues.

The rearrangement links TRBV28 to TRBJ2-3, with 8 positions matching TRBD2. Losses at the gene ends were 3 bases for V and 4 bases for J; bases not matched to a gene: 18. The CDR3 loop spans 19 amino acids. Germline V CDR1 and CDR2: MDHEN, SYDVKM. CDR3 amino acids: CASSFLYGVSGSAADTQYF. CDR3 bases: TGTGCCAGCAGTTTCTTATACGGGGTGAGCGGGAGTGCTGCAGATACGCAGTATTTT.

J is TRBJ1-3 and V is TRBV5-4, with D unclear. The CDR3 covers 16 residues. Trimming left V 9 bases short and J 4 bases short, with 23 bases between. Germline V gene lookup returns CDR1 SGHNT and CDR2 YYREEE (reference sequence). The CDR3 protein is CATAIGWAGGGNTIYF. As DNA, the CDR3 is TGTGCCACCGCGATTGGTTGGGCGGGAGGAGGAAACACCATATATTTT. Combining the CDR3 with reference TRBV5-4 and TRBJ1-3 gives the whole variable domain ETGVTQSPTHLIKTRGQQVTLRCSSQSGHNTVSWYQQALGQGPQFIFQYYREEENGRGNFPPRFSGLQFPNYSSELNVNALELDDSALYLCATAIGWAGGGNTIYFGEGSWLTVV.